Given below is one T cell receptor beta chain in context. The junction had 11 bases not matched to a gene; V was cut back by 5 bases and J by 9 bases. CDR3 size: 15 residues. Germline assignment: CDR1 MDHEN and CDR2 SYDVKM. The source of the sample is a study of T cell changes during pregnancy in multiple sclerosis. TCRdb keeps only in-frame clones here, not all; method: immunoSEQ multiplex PCR. The sample carries about 49,000 clones, around 93% recorded once. The chain combines TRBV28 with TRBJ2-1, with TRBD2 matching over 9 bases. The clonotype comes from a female donor with multiple sclerosis, enrolled in a pregnancy study. Material: CD8+ T cells from peripheral blood mononuclear cells, obtained in the first trimester of pregnancy. This chain's CDR3 is CASSGDSSGTIEQFF. The CDR3 DNA is TGTGCCAGCAGTGGGGATTCTAGCGGGACTATTGAGCAGTTCTTC.